This T cell receptor beta chain was recovered during a study of blood T cell repertoires in COVID-19. Study-level information: Samples taken during acute and convalescent COVID-19 were collected in the United States, Italy and Spain. PBMCs, B-cell-depleted T cells, or T cells were the source of the cDNA or gDNA that made up the material.

Germline V gene data show CDR1 as LNHDA and CDR2 as SQIVND (reference sequence). The CDR3 extends over 14 amino acids. Trimming cost V 7 bases and J 1 base, with 13 bases left between them. Original analysis: Amplification with reference gene primers provided the estimates of nucleated cell counts. The table came from immunoSEQ multiplex PCR; TCRdb's copy has only in-frame clones and leaves some out. D and trimming were read from the DNA, whereas the V and J calls and clone size are those reported in that table. In the table there are around 250,000 clones, about 82% of which are singletons. The chain joins TRBV19 to TRBJ1-1; a possible D gene is TRBD1 (6 bases). The receptor's source is a man aged 80 or over with acute or convalescent COVID-19. Sequenced material: peripheral blood. Written as DNA, the CDR3 is TGTGCCAGTAACATCGGACAGCCGAACACTGAAGCTTTCTTT. It encodes CASNIGQPNTEAFF.